This TCR beta chain was profiled in a study of cytomegalovirus exposure and HLA in healthy donors. Study in general: HLA-typed donors were the source of about 85 million unique TCRs, which an early data release held.

PCR involved 60 Vbeta and 13 Jbeta primers. Sequencing used immunoSEQ multiplex PCR; TCRdb keeps in-frame clones, though not all of them. The table lists 75,000 to 100,000 clones, around 64% of them singletons. On this clone: Its antigen is not identified.

The CDR3 runs 15 residues. After removal of 5 bases from V and 2 bases from J, the junction contained 3 bases not matched to a gene. CDR1 is SGHNT and CDR2 is YENEEA in the germline V gene. Study-wide results and caveats: A missense DCLRE1C variant was associated with V- and J-gene trimming of TCR beta chains in a later analysis, and an independent cohort replicated the association. Among TCR beta chains, those listed as cytomegalovirus-associated numbered some 170. Most CMV-associated TCR beta chains were later found to appear HLA-restricted.

This clonotype was sampled from a man in his 60s in good health and CMV-seronegative. The sequencing input was PBMCs. The chain couples TRBV11-3 to TRBJ2-7; 13 nucleotides align to TRBD2. The DNA for the CDR3 is TGTGCCAGCAGCCTAGGACTAGCGGGAGCCTACGAGCAGTACTTC. It specifies CASSLGLAGAYEQYF.